A few counts support the clone carrying this T cell receptor beta chain. Antigen: not known. A junction end diverges from the germline sequence, so it may reflect a read error. Each CDR3 protein is one row after TCRdb ran MiXCR on the 5' RACE reads. The sample includes a few hundred thousand distinct CDR3 sequences, just under 20% of them seen just once. The data belong to a study of T-cell memory formation after mild COVID-19. CDR1 is LGHDT and CDR2 is YNNKEL in the germline V gene (reference sequence). CDR3 length equals 9 residues. Whole-study findings and limits: Researchers found some responding clones in pre-infection memory, a sign that cross-reactive memory joined.

This clonotype was obtained from a man between 18 and 29 years old who had mild COVID-19 (a few samples of this study predate the infection). Cell type and time point are not known. The sequenced material came from PBMCs or a T cell subset sorted from them (not recorded which). The chain is built from TRBV3-1 and TRBJ2-5; unclear D gene. CDR3 sequence reads: CASSQYSSF. DNA of the CDR3: TGTGCCAGCAGCCAATACTCTTCCTTC.